This T cell receptor (beta chain) comes out of a study of blood T cell repertoires in COVID-19. Looking at the study overall: The United States, Italy and Spain provided the acute and convalescent COVID-19 samples.

This clone was seen a handful of times. During active infection, Seattle patients enrolled and were then monitored through disease. In the study's own analysis: Quantification of nucleated cells was approximated via reference gene primer amplification. Data came from immunoSEQ multiplex PCR; TCRdb stores just in-frame clones and leaves some out. D and trimming were read from the DNA, whereas the V and J calls and clone size are those reported in that table. The sample records about 180,000 clones, roughly 77% being singletons. CDR1 and CDR2 from the germline V gene are SGHRS and YFSETQ. V lost 3 bases to trimming and J lost 8 bases; unmatched junction nucleotides: 12. The CDR3 loop spans 16 amino acids.

The sequenced material came from peripheral blood. The J gene is TRBJ1-4, the V gene TRBV5-1; 8 bases fit TRBD1. This TCR derives from a woman at least 80 years old with COVID-19, enrolled during active disease. Written as DNA, the CDR3 is TGCGCCAGCAGCTCACAGGGTCGAGACAGGGGCGAAAAACTGTTTTTT. Translated: CASSSQGRDRGEKLFF.